This TCR beta chain emerged from a study of blood T cell repertoires in COVID-19. Study overall: PBMCs, B-cell-depleted T cells, or T cells provided the cDNA or gDNA that made up the material.

Data came from immunoSEQ multiplex PCR; TCRdb stores just in-frame clones and leaves some out. The table lists about 330,000 clones, roughly 85% of them singletons. Allocation to cohorts depended on clinical history reported by the participants. The V gene lost 3 bases and the J gene lost 0 bases, with 12 bases spanning the gap. Looked up from germline, CDR1 is LNHNV and CDR2 is YYDKDF (reference sequence). The CDR3 sequence is 15 residues long. This sequence joins TRBV15 and TRBJ2-7; a possible D gene is TRBD2 (5 bases). The sequence came from a woman aged 30 to 39 who had recovered from COVID-19. Sequences were obtained from PBMCs or T cells enriched from blood (not recorded which). CDR3 in amino acids: CATSRGRGDSYEQYF. The CDR3 DNA reads as TGTGCCACCAGCAGGGGCCGGGGAGACTCCTACGAGCAGTACTTC.